This T cell receptor beta chain was identified in a study of T cell responses to AZD1222 COVID-19 vaccine. Study-wide results and limits: Once two AZD1222 doses were given, Spike-specific TCR breadth and depth went up.

For this clone: Its antigen is currently unknown.

This CDR3 has 15 amino acids. V lost 3 bases and J lost 1, with 9 bases in between. Per the germline V gene, CDR1 is MDHEN and CDR2 is SYDVKM. Sequencing used immunoSEQ multiplex PCR; TCRdb keeps in-frame clones, though not all of them. This sample yields approximately 150,000 clones, of which about 91% are seen a single time; 4.4% belongs to the top ten. The chain is built from TRBV28 and TRBJ2-2; perhaps TRBD2 as D (5 bases). The sequence was obtained from an adult in good health. The source material was peripheral blood, sampled on day 0 of MenACWY control vaccination. The CDR3 sequence: CASSFLGRNTGELFF. The CDR3 DNA is TGTGCCAGCAGTTTCTTAGGGAGGAACACCGGGGAGCTGTTTTTT.